Listed below are T cell receptor beta chains from one sample, sequenced in a study of T cell repertoires in cytomegalovirus infection. These TCRs' antigens remain unknown. From the reads, TCRdb called clonotypes with MiXCR, one entry per CDR3 protein. The repertoire consists of roughly 350,000 distinct CDR3 sequences, with roughly 36% occurring once and the leading ten covering roughly 13%. Source: cultured PBMCs, taken from culture after CMV antigen stimulation. The receptors come from a human donor in good health (CMV status not recorded). Some clones in this sample may be carry-over from other donors' samples. The CDR3 runs from the conserved cysteine through the conserved F or W. Each record gives: V gene, clone size, D gene, J gene, CDR3 protein, CDR3 DNA. A D gene is named only where the DNA matches it firmly. For some rows the clone size is stated as once, few or many, or as a class when expanded; others skip it.

>TRBV20-1|once|NA|TRBJ2-1
CSARDQGQGDEQFF
TGCAGTGCTAGAGATCAAGGCCAGGGCGATGAGCAGTTCTTC
>TRBV18|NA|TRBD2|TRBJ2-3
CASSPRLTSGTGDTQYF
TGTGCCAGCTCACCACGATTAACTAGCGGGACAGGAGATACGCAGTATTTT
>TRBV24-1|few|NA|TRBJ2-1
CATSDLQARTLFF
TGTGCCACCAGTGATTTGCAGGCACGCACGCTGTTCTTC
>TRBV12-3/TRBV12-4|few|NA|TRBJ1-5
CASSLTAPGPQHF
TGTGCCAGCAGTCTCACCGCCCCTGGGCCCCAGCATTTT
>TRBV4-1|few|TRBD1|TRBJ1-3
CASSHLWTGGNTIYF
TGCGCCAGCAGCCATCTATGGACAGGAGGAAACACCATATATTTT
>TRBV10-3|NA|NA|TRBJ1-5
CAISHGGYQPQHF
TGTGCCATCAGTCATGGAGGTTATCAACCCCAGCATTTT
>TRBV7-8|few|NA|TRBJ1-1
CASSLTFVISSRDTEAFF
TGTGCCAGCAGCTTAACGTTTGTAATTTCCTCCCGGGACACTGAAGCTTTCTTT
>TRBV5-1|NA|NA|TRBJ2-5
CASSGDLGPKQYF
TGCGCCAGCAGCGGGGATTTAGGCCCGAAGCAGTACTTC
>TRBV12-5|NA|NA|TRBJ2-1
CASALTYNEQFF
TGTGCTAGTGCACTTACCTACAATGAGCAGTTCTTC
>TRBV7-2|few|NA|TRBJ1-6
CASSSPGNKGSPLHF
TGTGCCAGCAGCTCTCCGGGAAACAAGGGCTCACCCCTCCACTTT
>TRBV12-3/TRBV12-4|NA|NA|TRBJ2-2
CASTRTETGELFF
TGTGCCAGCACTCGGACAGAGACCGGGGAGCTGTTTTTT
>TRBV4-2|NA|NA|TRBJ2-3
CASSQEKGISTDTQYF
TGTGCCAGCAGCCAAGAGAAGGGGATCAGCACAGATACGCAGTATTTT
>TRBV7-2|few|NA|TRBJ1-1
CASSLVSGMNTEAFF
TGTGCCAGCAGCTTAGTATCCGGCATGAACACTGAAGCTTTCTTT